The T cell receptor (beta chain) under discussion was sequenced for a study of blood T cell repertoires in COVID-19. Overall study: T cells, B-cell-depleted T cells, or PBMCs supplied cDNA or gDNA.

All enrollees were about 18 to 89 years old and from about 25 US areas. Clinical histories supplied by participants themselves formed the basis of cohort assignment. The CDR3 length is 15 residues. Between the trimmed V and J ends, which lost 4 bases and 4 bases, there was a span of 14 bases. CDR1 and CDR2 (germline): SGDLS, YYNGEE. Sequencing was performed with immunoSEQ multiplex PCR; in TCRdb, only in-frame clones are kept and a portion is missing. The top ten hold approximately 1% of the sample, which has about 280,000 clones, roughly 90% seen once. Only one count was recorded for this clone. The chain employs TRBV9 and TRBJ2-2; possibly TRBD1 for D (6 bases). Sequencing input: PBMCs or T cells enriched from blood (not recorded which). The sequence came from a young woman who had recovered from COVID-19. This CDR3 is CASSPRDTTTGELFF. The CDR3 DNA is TGTGCCAGCAGCCCCCGGGACACCACCACCGGGGAGCTGTTTTTT.